The present T cell receptor (beta chain) was sequenced within a study of PD-L1 blockade in urothelial cancer. Study information: As for prior chemotherapy regimens, patients had received 0 to 3.

With respect to this clone: Antigen: not known.

Overall study results and limits: Patients who had durable benefit saw their tumor-associated blood clones expand more at 3 weeks.

This CDR3 contains 11 residues. Trimming took off 4 bases at V and 6 bases at J, with 7 bases between the two ends. Germline loops: CDR1 ENHRY, CDR2 SYGVKD. Assay: immunoSEQ multiplex PCR; the TCRdb copy retains only in-frame clones and omits some. The sample has around 50,000 clones, roughly 91% seen once; the top ten hold less than 3%. Specified time point: peripheral blood 6 weeks after treatment start. Diagnoses among patients were locally advanced or metastatic urothelial carcinoma. The sequencing used PBMCs, collected around atezolizumab (anti-PD-L1) treatment. The TCR originated in a man aged 55 to 70 with urothelial cancer. This chain uses TRBV10-3 with TRBJ2-7; D not certain. The CDR3 loop is CAISGGVEQYF. CDR3 coding DNA: TGTGCCATCAGTGGAGGAGTCGAGCAGTACTTC.